This is a list of T cell receptor beta chains from one sample in a study of shared clonotypes between healthy human individuals. TCRdb keeps only in-frame clones here, not all; method: immunoSEQ multiplex PCR. The sample records 760,000 or so clones, 90% to 98% being singletons. Source material: naive CD8+ T cells sorted from blood. All receptors come from a man aged 30-40 years in good health. CDR3s include the opening cysteine and the closing phenylalanine or tryptophan. Fields, in order: D gene, clone size, V gene, J gene, CDR3 DNA, CDR3 protein. A D gene is named only where the DNA matches it firmly. Size values are once, few and many counts, or a class for expanded clones, and some rows have none.

TRBD1	-	TRBV6-1	TRBJ1-4	TGTGCCAGCAGTGGGACAGGGGGGGGTGAAAAACTGTTTTTT	CASSGTGGGEKLFF
TRBD1	-	TRBV13	TRBJ2-7	TGTGCCAGCAGCTCGATACAGGGGGCTTTTGCGAACGAGCAGTACTTC	CASSSIQGAFANEQYF
TRBD2	once	TRBV10-3	TRBJ2-3	TGTGCCATTCAACCTAGCGGGAGCACAGATACGCAGTATTTT	CAIQPSGSTDTQYF
TRBD1	-	TRBV19	TRBJ1-3	TGTGCCAGTAGGCACGGGACAGACCGAAACACCATATATTTT	CASRHGTDRNTIYF
TRBD2	-	TRBV19	TRBJ2-7	TGTGCCAGTAGTTTTAGCTCTAGCGGGAACTACGAGCAGTACTTC	CASSFSSSGNYEQYF
-	-	TRBV4-2	TRBJ1-1	TGTGCCAGCAGCCAAGAAGCGTGGCAGGGTATGACTGAAGCTTTCTTT	CASSQEAWQGMTEAFF
-	-	TRBV9	TRBJ2-2	TGTGCCAGCAGCGCAGCCGGCGGGGAGCTGTTTTTT	CASSAAGGELFF
-	-	TRBV2	TRBJ2-7	TGTGCCAGCAGAAGGGGCTACGAGCAGTACTTC	CASRRGYEQYF
TRBD2	-	TRBV27	TRBJ2-2	TGTGCCAGCAGGAGGACTAGCGGGAGGAAGAACACCGGGGAGCTGTTTTTT	CASRRTSGRKNTGELFF
-	few	TRBV5-6	TRBJ1-2	TGTGCCAGCAGCTTTGGGGCTGGCTACACCTTC	CASSFGAGYTF
-	-	TRBV12-5	TRBJ2-7	TGTGCTAGTGCCGAGACAGAAAGACCCTACGAGCAGTACTTC	CASAETERPYEQYF
-	-	TRBV11-3	TRBJ2-7	TGTGCCAGCAGCTTAGGCCCTGTGGGCTACGAGCAGTACTTC	CASSLGPVGYEQYF
-	-	TRBV9	TRBJ2-1	TGTGCCAGCAGCGTAGATCGGGGGCGGGACAATGAGCAGTTCTTC	CASSVDRGRDNEQFF
-	-	TRBV7-9	TRBJ2-1	TGTGCCAGCAGCACTAGAAGGGCGGGACTGAACAATGAGCAGTTCTTC	CASSTRRAGLNNEQFF
TRBD2	-	TRBV6-1	TRBJ2-7	TGTGCCAGCAGTGACGTAGCGGGGTCGCCCCGATCCTACGAGCAGTACTTC	CASSDVAGSPRSYEQYF
-	-	TRBV29-1	TRBJ2-1	TGCAGCGTTGAGCTCCGCTACAATGAGCAGTTCTTC	CSVELRYNEQFF
-	-	TRBV4-1	TRBJ1-1	TGCGCCAGCAGCCATCTACGAGTCGAACAGGAGAACACTGAAGCTTTCTTT	CASSHLRVEQENTEAFF
TRBD2	-	TRBV7-9	TRBJ2-3	TGTGCCAGCAGCTCGCTTCGGTCTAGCGGGAGGGCCGGCACAGATACGCAGTATTTT	CASSSLRSSGRAGTDTQYF
-	-	TRBV28	TRBJ1-1	TGTGCCAGCAGTTTGAGGACGGGCGGGGTTAAAGCTGAAGCTTTCTTT	CASSLRTGGVKAEAFF
TRBD2	-	TRBV28	TRBJ2-7	TGTGCCAGCAGTCCGGGAGGGACTAGCGGGAGAAGGTACGAGCAGTACTTC	CASSPGGTSGRRYEQYF
TRBD1	once	TRBV7-9	TRBJ2-7	TGTGCCAGCAGCCAAGCCGGGACAGGGGGCTACGAGCAGTACTTC	CASSQAGTGGYEQYF
-	-	TRBV27	TRBJ2-7	TGTGCCAGCAGTTTATTTCCCTTAGCCCAAACCTACGAGCAGTACTTC	CASSLFPLAQTYEQYF
TRBD1	-	TRBV5-4	TRBJ2-3	TGTGCCAGCAGCCGAGTCCCGACAGGGGGCTCGGCAGATACGCAGTATTTT	CASSRVPTGGSADTQYF
-	-	TRBV5-5	TRBJ1-4	TGTGCCAGCAGCCGAGGGCAGGGAGGTGTTGAAAAACTGTTTTTT	CASSRGQGGVEKLFF
TRBD1	-	TRBV13	TRBJ1-1	TGTGCCAGCAGCCCGGAAGGGGACAGCAACACTGAAGCTTTCTTT	CASSPEGDSNTEAFF
-	-	TRBV11-2	TRBJ2-1	TGTGCCAGCAGCTTAGGCGGTGGTCAGGCCCCCTACAATGAGCAGTTCTTC	CASSLGGGQAPYNEQFF
TRBD1	-	TRBV7-9	TRBJ1-5	TGTGCCAGCAGCTCACTCGACAGGGATCAGCCCCAGCATTTT	CASSSLDRDQPQHF
TRBD2	-	TRBV2	TRBJ2-7	TGTGCCAGTACCCGACTAGCGGGAGTTAACGAGCAGTACTTC	CASTRLAGVNEQYF
TRBD2	once	TRBV7-9	TRBJ2-1	TGTGCCAGCAGACATAGCGGGAGGTTGCATGAGCAGTTCTTC	CASRHSGRLHEQFF
-	-	TRBV7-8	TRBJ2-3	TGTGCCAGCAGCCAATTGACGGTCACAGATACGCAGTATTTT	CASSQLTVTDTQYF
-	-	TRBV7-9	TRBJ1-1	TGTGCCAGCAGCTATACAGGTGAAGCTTTCTTT	CASSYTGEAFF
TRBD1	-	TRBV4-1	TRBJ1-1	TGCGCCAGCAGCCAAGTCACTGTACGAAAGACAGGGGATGGGGCTTTCTTT	CASSQVTVRKTGDGAFF
-	-	TRBV7-2	TRBJ2-3	TGTGCCAGCCCAGGGGGAGGAAGTCGCACAGATACGCAGTATTTT	CASPGGGSRTDTQYF
TRBD2	-	TRBV27	TRBJ2-7	TGTGCCAGCCGGAAGGGGACTAGCGGGACCTACGAGCAGTACTTC	CASRKGTSGTYEQYF
TRBD2	-	TRBV30	TRBJ2-1	TGTGCCTGGAGCGCGGGGACTAGCGGAGGGGATGAGCAGTTCTTC	CAWSAGTSGGDEQFF
TRBD1	-	TRBV29-1	TRBJ2-7	TGCAGCGTTTGGACAGGCTACCACGAGCAGTACTTC	CSVWTGYHEQYF
-	-	TRBV7-2	TRBJ1-2	TGTGCCAGCAGCTCCGGGGGCTCTGGCTACACCTTC	CASSSGGSGYTF
-	-	TRBV9	TRBJ1-3	TGTGCCAGCAGCGTAGGCAGGGCAGCGACTTTGCAGGGTAACTCCGGAAACACCATATATTTT	CASSVGRAATLQGNSGNTIYF
-	-	TRBV7-9	TRBJ1-2	TGTGCCAGCAGGCCGGCCGGGGTTAACTATGGCTACACCTTC	CASRPAGVNYGYTF
-	-	TRBV9	TRBJ2-3	TGTGCCAGCAGCGTAGTTGACAGCTTCACAGATACGCAGTATTTT	CASSVVDSFTDTQYF
-	-	TRBV7-9	TRBJ2-7	TGTGCTTCCTCCAGGTTTAGCTACGAGCAGTACTTC	CASSRFSYEQYF
-	-	TRBV6-1	TRBJ2-7	TGTGCCAGCAGCTCTACCGGGCCTCCCCCCTACGAGCAGTACTTC	CASSSTGPPPYEQYF
-	-	TRBV7-9	TRBJ2-1	TGTGCCAGCAGCAAGGACTGGTACAATGAGCAGTTCTTC	CASSKDWYNEQFF
-	-	TRBV10-1	TRBJ2-7	TGCGCCAGCAGTATGGGACCTACTCTGTACTTC	CASSMGPTLYF
TRBD1	-	TRBV10-3	TRBJ2-7	TGTGCCATCAGTGAGAGATGGGGACAGGGGGCACACGAGCAGTACTTC	CAISERWGQGAHEQYF